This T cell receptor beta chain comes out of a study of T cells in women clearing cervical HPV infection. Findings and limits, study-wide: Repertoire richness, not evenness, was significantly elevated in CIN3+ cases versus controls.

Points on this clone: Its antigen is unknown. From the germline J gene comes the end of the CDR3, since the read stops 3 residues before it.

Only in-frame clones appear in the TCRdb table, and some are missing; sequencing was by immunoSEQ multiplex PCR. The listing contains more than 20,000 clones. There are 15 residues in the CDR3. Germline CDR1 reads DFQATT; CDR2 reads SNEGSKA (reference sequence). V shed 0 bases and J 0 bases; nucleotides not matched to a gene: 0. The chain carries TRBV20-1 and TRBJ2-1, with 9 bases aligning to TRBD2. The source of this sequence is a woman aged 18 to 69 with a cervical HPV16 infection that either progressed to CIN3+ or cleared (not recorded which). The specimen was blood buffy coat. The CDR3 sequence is CSARDSGSSYNEQFF. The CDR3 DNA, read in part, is TGCAGTGCTAGAGATAGCGGGAGCTCCTACAATGAG.